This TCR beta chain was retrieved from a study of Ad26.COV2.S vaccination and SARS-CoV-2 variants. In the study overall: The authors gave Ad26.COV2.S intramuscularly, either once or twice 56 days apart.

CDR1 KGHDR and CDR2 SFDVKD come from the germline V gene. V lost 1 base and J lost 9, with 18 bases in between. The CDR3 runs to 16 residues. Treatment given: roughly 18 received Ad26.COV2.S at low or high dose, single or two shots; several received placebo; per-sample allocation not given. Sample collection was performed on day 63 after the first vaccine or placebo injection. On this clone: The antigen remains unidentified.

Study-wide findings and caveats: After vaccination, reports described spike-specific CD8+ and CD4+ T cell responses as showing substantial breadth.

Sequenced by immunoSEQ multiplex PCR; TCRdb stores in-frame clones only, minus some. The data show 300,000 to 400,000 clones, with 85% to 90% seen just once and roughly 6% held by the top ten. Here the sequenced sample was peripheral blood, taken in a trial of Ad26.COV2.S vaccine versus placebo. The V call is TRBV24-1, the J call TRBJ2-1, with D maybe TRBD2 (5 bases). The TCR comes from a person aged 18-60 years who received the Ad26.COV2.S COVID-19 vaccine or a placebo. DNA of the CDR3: TGTGCCACCAGTGATTTAAGGCTAGCCAGATTCGGTGAGCAGTTCTTC. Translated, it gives CATSDLRLARFGEQFF.